These T cell receptor beta chains were read from a single sample in a study of blood T cells in healthy people across ages. TCRdb re-called the 5' RACE reads with MiXCR, one entry per CDR3 protein. The table includes around 800,000 distinct CDR3 sequences, around 24% detected once. This same sample was also part of a study on T cells of mothers and their children.

Sequenced: blood. These receptors originate from a boy under 18 in good health. Both conserved end residues are part of each CDR3. The D gene is left open where the match is weak. Only part of the rows carry a size: once, few, many, or a class if the clone is expanded.

CDR3aa | CDR3nt | j_gene | v_gene | abundance | d_gene
CASSSAGYTGELFF | TGTGCCAGCAGTTCGGCAGGGTACACCGGGGAGCTGTTTTTT | TRBJ2-2 | TRBV27 | . | .
CSALTGGLIAGELFF | TGCAGTGCCTTGACAGGGGGCTTAATTGCAGGGGAGCTGTTTTTT | TRBJ2-2 | TRBV20-1 | . | TRBD1
CASSRTGVQEKLFF | TGTGCCAGCAGCCGGACAGGGGTTCAGGAAAAACTGTTTTTT | TRBJ1-4 | TRBV7-9 | . | TRBD1
CASSHRGLSQATQYF | TGTGCCAGCAGCCACCGCGGACTAAGCCAAGCGACCCAGTACTTC | TRBJ2-5 | TRBV28 | few | .
CASSQDGAGGHNEQFF | TGCGCCAGCAGCCAAGATGGGGCGGGAGGCCACAATGAGCAGTTCTTC | TRBJ2-1 | TRBV4-1 | . | TRBD2
CAWFKAGEYQETQYF | TGTGCCTGGTTTAAGGCAGGGGAGTACCAAGAGACCCAGTACTTC | TRBJ2-5 | TRBV30 | . | .
CASRSVSGRVNEQYF | TGCGCCAGCAGATCTGTTTCAGGGCGGGTCAACGAGCAGTACTTC | TRBJ2-7 | TRBV5-1 | few | .
CAISGGDRAMNTEAFF | TGTGCCATCAGTGGCGGGGACAGAGCTATGAACACTGAAGCTTTCTTT | TRBJ1-1 | TRBV10-3 | few | TRBD1
CASTTVGYGAYNEQFF | TGTGCCAGCACCACAGTGGGTTATGGGGCCTACAATGAGCAGTTCTTC | TRBJ2-1 | TRBV12-3/TRBV12-4 | few | .
CASSHAGTSGIYEQYF | TGTGCCAGCAGCCACGCCGGGACTAGCGGGATCTACGAGCAGTACTTC | TRBJ2-7 | TRBV3-1 | . | TRBD2
CASSHRVTNEKLFF | TGTGCCAGCAGCCACAGGGTTACTAATGAAAAACTGTTTTTT | TRBJ1-4 | TRBV7-9 | few | .
CASSSLAGGPRETQYF | TGTGCTAGCAGCTCACTAGCGGGGGGGCCGAGAGAGACCCAGTACTTC | TRBJ2-5 | TRBV7-7 | . | TRBD2
CASSYSVAAEAFF | TGCGCCAGCAGCTACTCAGTGGCGGCTGAAGCTTTCTTT | TRBJ1-1 | TRBV5-1 | few | .
CASTGTNYGYTF | TGTGCCAGCACAGGAACTAACTATGGCTACACCTTC | TRBJ1-2 | TRBV6-6 | . | .
CASSYSRTVYEQYF | TGTGCCAGCAGTTACTCAAGGACAGTCTACGAGCAGTACTTC | TRBJ2-7 | TRBV6-5 | few | .
CASSPGRSRTDTQYF | TGCGCCAGCAGTCCTGGACGTAGTCGAACAGATACGCAGTACTTT | TRBJ2-3 | TRBV5-1 | few | .
CASSYSPVGGGYGYTF | TGTGCCAGCAGTTACTCTCCCGTAGGGGGCGGCTATGGCTACACCTTC | TRBJ1-2 | TRBV6-5 | few | TRBD1
CSVTDSNQPQHF | TGCAGTGTAACGGACAGCAATCAGCCCCAGCATTTT | TRBJ1-5 | TRBV20-1 | . | .
CASGTASYEQYF | TGCGCCAGCGGGACGGCCTCCTACGAGCAGTACTTC | TRBJ2-7 | TRBV5-1 | few | .
CASSSQATIEKLFF | TGCGCCAGCAGCTCACAAGCAACTATTGAAAAACTGTTTTTT | TRBJ1-4 | TRBV5-1 | few | .
CASSFRQGPYEQYF | TGCGCCAGCAGTTTCCGACAGGGGCCCTACGAGCAGTACTTC | TRBJ2-7 | TRBV5-1 | few | TRBD1
CASSQEGRSNEKLFF | TGCGCCAGCAGCCAAGAAGGACGGTCTAATGAAAAACTGTTTTTT | TRBJ1-4 | TRBV4-1 | . | .
CASSLGTSGVYEQYF | TGTGCCAGCAGCTTGGGAACTAGCGGGGTCTACGAGCAGTACTTC | TRBJ2-7 | TRBV5-4 | . | TRBD2
CASSPFLPSGSTDTQYF | TGTGCCAGCAGCCCTTTCTTACCTAGCGGTAGCACAGATACGCAGTATTTT | TRBJ2-3 | TRBV27 | few | TRBD2
CASSPWPQHF | TGTGCCAGCAGTCCTTGGCCCCAGCATTTT | TRBJ1-5 | TRBV12-3/TRBV12-4 | . | .
CASRQPGTNYGYTF | TGCGCCAGCCGACAGCCCGGAACTAACTATGGCTACACCTTC | TRBJ1-2 | TRBV5-1 | few | .
CASQPSGRYNEQFF | TGTGCCAGCCAACCTAGCGGGAGATACAATGAGCAGTTCTTC | TRBJ2-1 | TRBV2 | few | TRBD2
CASSLGRGGKGNEQFF | TGCGCCAGCAGCTTGGGGCGCGGGGGGAAGGGGAATGAGCAGTTCTTC | TRBJ2-1 | TRBV5-1 | . | TRBD2
CASGLGQGQETQYF | TGTGCTAGTGGTTTGGGACAGGGGCAAGAGACCCAGTACTTC | TRBJ2-5 | TRBV12-5 | . | TRBD1
CASSSLKEGTEAFF | TGTGCCAGCAGCTCGTTAAAGGAGGGCACTGAAGCTTTCTTT | TRBJ1-1 | TRBV7-9 | . | .
CASSQGGRVTGELFF | TGTGCCAGCAGTCAGGGAGGACGGGTTACCGGGGAGCTGTTTTTT | TRBJ2-2 | TRBV12-3/TRBV12-4 | . | .
CASSPELTQGKTEAFF | TGCGCCAGCAGCCCAGAACTGACTCAGGGAAAGACTGAAGCTTTCTTT | TRBJ1-1 | TRBV4-1 | . | .
CSASRGTGTYNAQFF | TGCAGTGCTAGTCGCGGGACAGGTACCTACAATGCGCAGTTCTTC | TRBJ2-1 | TRBV20-1 | . | TRBD1
CASSFPGERDSPLHF | TGTGCCAGCAGTTTTCCGGGGGAGAGGGATTCACCCCTCCACTTT | TRBJ1-6 | TRBV28 | few | .
CASSPGGHFSGANVLTF | TGTGCCAGCAGTCCGGGAGGACATTTCTCTGGGGCCAACGTCCTGACTTTC | TRBJ2-6 | TRBV12-3/TRBV12-4 | . | TRBD2
CASSFSLSGQETQYF | TGTGCCAGCAGCTTTAGTTTGTCCGGGCAAGAGACCCAGTACTTC | TRBJ2-5 | TRBV5-5 | . | .
CSAREDPSYEQYF | TGCAGTGCTAGAGAAGATCCCAGTTACGAGCAGTACTTC | TRBJ2-7 | TRBV20-1 | . | .
CSASLRLAYNEQFF | TGCAGCGCCAGTTTGCGGCTAGCCTACAATGAGCAGTTCTTC | TRBJ2-1 | TRBV29-1 | few | .
CASSLGEGTIYF | TGTGCCAGCAGCCTCGGGGAGGGCACCATATATTTT | TRBJ1-3 | TRBV12-3/TRBV12-4 | . | .
CASSRSAFSNQPQHF | TGTGCCAGCAGCCGATCGGCATTTAGCAATCAGCCCCAGCATTTT | TRBJ1-5 | TRBV27 | few | .
CASSEGQGAPGEQFF | TGTGCCAGCAGCGAGGGACAGGGGGCCCCGGGTGAGCAGTTCTTC | TRBJ2-1 | TRBV14 | . | TRBD1
CASSSIAGEIQETQYF | TGTGCCAGCAGTTCCATAGCGGGGGAGATACAAGAGACCCAGTACTTC | TRBJ2-5 | TRBV5-4 | . | TRBD2
CASSPIGGRDETQYF | TGTGCCAGCTCCCCAATCGGGGGGCGCGACGAGACCCAGTACTTC | TRBJ2-5 | TRBV6-2/TRBV6-3 | . | .
CASSPPPFITEAFF | TGCGCCAGCAGCCCTCCTCCGTTCATCACTGAAGCTTTCTTT | TRBJ1-1 | TRBV4-1 | . | .
CASSPSDLLGAFNQPQHF | TGTGCCAGCAGCCCTTCGGACCTCCTTGGAGCTTTCAATCAGCCCCAGCATTTT | TRBJ1-5 | TRBV6-1 | . | .
CASSFSVYEQYF | TGTGCCAGCAGTTTTTCGGTCTACGAGCAGTACTTC | TRBJ2-7 | TRBV12-3/TRBV12-4 | . | .